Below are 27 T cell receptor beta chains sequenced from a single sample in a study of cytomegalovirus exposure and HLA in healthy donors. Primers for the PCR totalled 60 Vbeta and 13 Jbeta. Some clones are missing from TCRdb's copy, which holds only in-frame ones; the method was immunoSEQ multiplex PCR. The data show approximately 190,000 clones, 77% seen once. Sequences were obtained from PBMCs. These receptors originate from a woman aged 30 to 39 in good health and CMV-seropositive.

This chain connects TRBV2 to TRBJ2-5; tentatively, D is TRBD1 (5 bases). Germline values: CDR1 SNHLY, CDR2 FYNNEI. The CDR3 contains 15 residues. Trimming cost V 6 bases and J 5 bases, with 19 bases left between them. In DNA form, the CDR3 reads TGTGCCAGCAGAGCCGGACAAAACTGGGGCGAGACCCAGTACTTC. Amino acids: CASRAGQNWGETQYF.

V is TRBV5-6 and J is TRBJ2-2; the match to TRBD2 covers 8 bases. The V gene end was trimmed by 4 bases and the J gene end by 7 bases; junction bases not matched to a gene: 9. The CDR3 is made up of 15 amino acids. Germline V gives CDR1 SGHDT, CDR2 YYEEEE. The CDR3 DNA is TGTGCCAGCAGCCATAACGGGGGGGTGATCGGGGAGCTGTTTTTT. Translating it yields CASSHNGGVIGELFF.

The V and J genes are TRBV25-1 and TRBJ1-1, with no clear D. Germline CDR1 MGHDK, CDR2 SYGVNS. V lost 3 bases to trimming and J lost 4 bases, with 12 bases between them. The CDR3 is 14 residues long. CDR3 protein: CASSDSKAGTEAFF. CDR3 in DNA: TGTGCCAGCAGTGACTCGAAGGCGGGCACTGAAGCTTTCTTT.

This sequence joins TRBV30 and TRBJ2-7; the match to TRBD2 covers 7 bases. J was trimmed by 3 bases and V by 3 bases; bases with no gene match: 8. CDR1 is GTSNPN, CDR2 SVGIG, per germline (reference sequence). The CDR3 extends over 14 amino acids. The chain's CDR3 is CAWRSWGRDYEQYF. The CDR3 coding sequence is TGTGCCTGGAGATCCTGGGGGAGGGACTACGAGCAGTACTTC. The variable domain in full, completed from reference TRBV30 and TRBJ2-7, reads SQTIHQWPATLVQPVGSPLSLECTVEGTSNPNLYWYRQAAGRGLQLLFYSVGIGQISSEVPQNLSASRPQDRQFILSSKKLLLSDSGFYLCAWRSWGRDYEQYFGPGTRLTVT.

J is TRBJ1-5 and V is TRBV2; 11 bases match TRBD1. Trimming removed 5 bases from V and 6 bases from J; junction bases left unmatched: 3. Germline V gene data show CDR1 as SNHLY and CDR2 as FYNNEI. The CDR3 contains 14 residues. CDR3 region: CASSTDRGPQPQHF. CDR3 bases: TGTGCCAGCAGTACGGACAGGGGGCCTCAGCCCCAGCATTTT.

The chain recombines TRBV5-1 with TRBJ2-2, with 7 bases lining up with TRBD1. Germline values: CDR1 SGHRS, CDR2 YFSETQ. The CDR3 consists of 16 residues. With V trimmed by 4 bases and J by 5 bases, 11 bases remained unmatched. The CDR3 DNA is TGCGCCAGCAGCCGACAGGGTATCTTTGGAACCGGGGAGCTGTTTTTT. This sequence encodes CASSRQGIFGTGELFF.

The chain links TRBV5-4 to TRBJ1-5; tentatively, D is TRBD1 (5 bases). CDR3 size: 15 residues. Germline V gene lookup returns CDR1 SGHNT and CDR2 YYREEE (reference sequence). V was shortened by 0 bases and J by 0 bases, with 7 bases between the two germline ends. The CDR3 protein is CASSLGGDSNQPQHF. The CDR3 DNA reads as TGTGCCAGCAGCTTGGGGGGGGATAGCAATCAGCCCCAGCATTTT.

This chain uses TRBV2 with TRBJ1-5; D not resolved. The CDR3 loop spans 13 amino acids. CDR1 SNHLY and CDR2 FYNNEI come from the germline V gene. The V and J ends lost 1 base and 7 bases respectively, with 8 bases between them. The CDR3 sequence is CASSEESRQPQHF. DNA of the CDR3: TGTGCCAGCAGTGAAGAAAGTCGGCAGCCCCAGCATTTT.

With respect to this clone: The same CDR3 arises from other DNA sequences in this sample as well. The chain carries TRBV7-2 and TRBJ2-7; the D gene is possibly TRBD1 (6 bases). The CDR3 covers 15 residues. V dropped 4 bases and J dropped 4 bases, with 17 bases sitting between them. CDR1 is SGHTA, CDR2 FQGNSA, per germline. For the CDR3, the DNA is TGTGCCAGCAGCTCAAATCCGGGGCAGGGGTACGAGCAGTACTTC. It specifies CASSSNPGQGYEQYF.

The CDR3 reads CASRPRGGSYEQYF. CDR3 coding DNA: TGTGCCAGCAGGCCACGGGGGGGCTCCTACGAGCAGTACTTC. The chain is built from TRBV28 and TRBJ2-7, with 8 bases fitting TRBD2. J lost 0 bases, V lost 6 bases, and 4 bases had no gene match. CDR1 and CDR2 (germline): MDHEN, SYDVKM. The CDR3 runs to 14 residues.

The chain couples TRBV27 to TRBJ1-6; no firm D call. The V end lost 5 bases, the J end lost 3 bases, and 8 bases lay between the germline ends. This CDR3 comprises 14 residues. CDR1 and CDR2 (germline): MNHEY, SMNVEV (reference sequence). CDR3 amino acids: CASSPGSYNSPLHF. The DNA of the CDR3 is TGTGCCAGCAGTCCCGGGAGCTATAATTCACCCCTCCACTTT.

The CDR3 DNA follows: TGTGCCAGCAGCTTACAGGGCCAAGAGACCCAGTACTTC. The encoded protein is CASSLQGQETQYF. The chain combines TRBV7-2 with TRBJ2-5; tentative D call: TRBD1 (5 bases). Trimming took 2 bases from V and 1 from J, leaving 5 bases between them. The germline CDR1 and CDR2 sequences are SGHTA and FQGNSA. This CDR3 has 13 residues.

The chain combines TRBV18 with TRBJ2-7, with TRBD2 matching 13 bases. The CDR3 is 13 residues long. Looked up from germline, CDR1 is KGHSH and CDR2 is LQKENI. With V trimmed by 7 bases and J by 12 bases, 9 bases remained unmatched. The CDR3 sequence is CASFTVGLAGRYF. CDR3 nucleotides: TGTGCCAGCTTCACAGTGGGACTAGCGGGGCGGTACTTC.

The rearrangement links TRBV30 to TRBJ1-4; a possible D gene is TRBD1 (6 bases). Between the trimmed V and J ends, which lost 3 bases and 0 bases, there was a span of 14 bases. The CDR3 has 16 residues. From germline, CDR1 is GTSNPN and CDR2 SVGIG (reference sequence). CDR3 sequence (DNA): TGTGCCTGGAGGCGGGGGGCGCCTACAACTAATGAAAAACTGTTTTTT. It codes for CAWRRGAPTTNEKLFF.

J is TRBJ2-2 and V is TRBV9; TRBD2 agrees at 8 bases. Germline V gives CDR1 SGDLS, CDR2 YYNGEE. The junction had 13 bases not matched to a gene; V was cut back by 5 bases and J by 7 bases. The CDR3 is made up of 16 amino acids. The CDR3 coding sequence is TGTGCCAGCAGTCGACTTAGCGGGGCTAGTTTCGGGGAGCTGTTTTTT. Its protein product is CASSRLSGASFGELFF.

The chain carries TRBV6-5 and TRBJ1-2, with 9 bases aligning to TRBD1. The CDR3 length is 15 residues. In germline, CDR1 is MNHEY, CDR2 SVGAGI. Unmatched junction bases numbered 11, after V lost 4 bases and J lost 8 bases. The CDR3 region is CASSLGQGLLMGYTF. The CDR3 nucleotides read TGTGCCAGCAGTTTGGGACAGGGATTACTGATGGGCTACACCTTC.

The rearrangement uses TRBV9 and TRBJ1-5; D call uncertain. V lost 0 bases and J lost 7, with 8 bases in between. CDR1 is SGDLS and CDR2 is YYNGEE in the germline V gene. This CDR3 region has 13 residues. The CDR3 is CASSVEAGQPQHF. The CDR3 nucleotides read TGTGCCAGCAGCGTAGAGGCGGGGCAGCCCCAGCATTTT. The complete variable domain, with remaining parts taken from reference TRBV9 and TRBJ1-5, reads DSGVTQTPKHLITATGQRVTLRCSPRSGDLSVYWYQQSLDQGLQFLIQYYNGEERAKGNILERFSAQQFPDLHSELNLSSLELGDSALYFCASSVEAGQPQHFGDGTRLSIL.

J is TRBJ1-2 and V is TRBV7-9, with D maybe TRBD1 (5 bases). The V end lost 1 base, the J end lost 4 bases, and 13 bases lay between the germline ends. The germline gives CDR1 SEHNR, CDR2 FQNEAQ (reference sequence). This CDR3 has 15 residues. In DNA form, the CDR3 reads TGTGCCAGCAGCTTAGGTGGTCAGGGAAGCTATGGCTACACCTTC. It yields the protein CASSLGGQGSYGYTF.

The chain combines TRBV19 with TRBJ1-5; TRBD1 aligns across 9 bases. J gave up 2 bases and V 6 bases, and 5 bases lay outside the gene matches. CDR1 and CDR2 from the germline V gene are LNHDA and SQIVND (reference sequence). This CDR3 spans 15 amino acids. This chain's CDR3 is CASRLQGAGNQPQHF. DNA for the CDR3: TGTGCCAGTAGGCTACAGGGGGCCGGCAATCAGCCCCAGCATTTT.

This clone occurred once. CDR3 coding DNA: TGTGCCAGTAGTATGGGACAGGGTAAATCACCCCTCCACTTT. Translating gives CASSMGQGKSPLHF. This chain connects TRBV19 to TRBJ1-6; 9 bases align to TRBD1. The V gene's germline CDR1 is LNHDA and CDR2 SQIVND (reference sequence). The J segment lost 10 bases and the V segment lost 3 bases, leaving 4 bases of the junction unmatched. This CDR3 has 14 amino acids.

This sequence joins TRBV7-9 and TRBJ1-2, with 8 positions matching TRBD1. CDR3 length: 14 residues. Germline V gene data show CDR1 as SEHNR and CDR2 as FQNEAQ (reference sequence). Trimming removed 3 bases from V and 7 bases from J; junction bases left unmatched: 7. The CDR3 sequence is CASSFGTGVSGYTF. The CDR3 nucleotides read TGTGCCAGCAGCTTCGGGACAGGAGTTAGTGGCTACACCTTC.

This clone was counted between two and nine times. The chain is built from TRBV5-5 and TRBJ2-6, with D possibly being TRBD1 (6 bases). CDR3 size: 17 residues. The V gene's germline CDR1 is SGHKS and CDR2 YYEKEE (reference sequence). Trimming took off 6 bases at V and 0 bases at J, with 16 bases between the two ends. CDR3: CASIRTAGFSGANVLTF. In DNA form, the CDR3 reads TGTGCCAGCATCCGGACAGCCGGATTCTCTGGGGCCAACGTCCTGACTTTC.

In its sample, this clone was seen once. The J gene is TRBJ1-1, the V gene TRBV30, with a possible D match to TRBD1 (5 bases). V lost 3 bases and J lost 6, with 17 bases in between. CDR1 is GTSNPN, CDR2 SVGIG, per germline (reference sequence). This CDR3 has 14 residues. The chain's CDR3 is CAWSWKGMGAEAFF. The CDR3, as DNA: TGTGCCTGGAGCTGGAAGGGGATGGGCGCTGAAGCTTTCTTT. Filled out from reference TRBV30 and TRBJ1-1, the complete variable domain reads SQTIHQWPATLVQPVGSPLSLECTVEGTSNPNLYWYRQAAGRGLQLLFYSVGIGQISSEVPQNLSASRPQDRQFILSSKKLLLSDSGFYLCAWSWKGMGAEAFFGQGTRLTVV.

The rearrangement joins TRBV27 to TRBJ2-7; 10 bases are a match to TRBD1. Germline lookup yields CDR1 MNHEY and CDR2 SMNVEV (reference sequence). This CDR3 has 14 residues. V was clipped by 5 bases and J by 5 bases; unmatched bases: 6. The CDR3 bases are TGTGCCAGCAGTCCGGGACAGGGGAAAAACGAGCAGTACTTC. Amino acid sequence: CASSPGQGKNEQYF.

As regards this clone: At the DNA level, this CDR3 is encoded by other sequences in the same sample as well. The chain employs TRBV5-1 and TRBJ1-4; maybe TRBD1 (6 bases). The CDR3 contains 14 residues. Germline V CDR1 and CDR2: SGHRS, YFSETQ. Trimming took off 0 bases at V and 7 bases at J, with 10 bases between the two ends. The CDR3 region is CASSLGTGSEKLFF. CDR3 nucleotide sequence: TGCGCCAGCAGCTTGGGTACAGGGTCTGAAAAACTGTTTTTT.

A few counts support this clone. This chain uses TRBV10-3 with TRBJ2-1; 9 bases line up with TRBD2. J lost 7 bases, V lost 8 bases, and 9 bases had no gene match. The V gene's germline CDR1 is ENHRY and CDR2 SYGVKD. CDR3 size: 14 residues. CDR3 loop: CAIYSSGGRNEQFF. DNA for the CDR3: TGTGCCATCTATTCCAGCGGGGGGAGAAATGAGCAGTTCTTC.

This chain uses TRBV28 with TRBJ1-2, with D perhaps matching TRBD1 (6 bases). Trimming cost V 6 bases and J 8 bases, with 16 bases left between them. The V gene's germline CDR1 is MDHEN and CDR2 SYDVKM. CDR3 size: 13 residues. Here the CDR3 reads CASSLDRYRGYTF. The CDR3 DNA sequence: TGTGCCAGCAGCCTTGACAGGTACAGGGGCTACACCTTC.